This T cell receptor beta chain comes out of a study of shared clonotypes between healthy human individuals. Study results and caveats: Generation of non-shared clonotypes was less probable than generation of clonotypes shared by all four donors.

As regards this clone: The target antigen is unknown.

CDR1 and CDR2 from the germline V gene are SGHRS and YFSETQ. V lost 0 bases, J lost 7 bases, and 10 bases lay in between. The CDR3 contains 14 residues. Sequencing was performed with immunoSEQ multiplex PCR; in TCRdb, only in-frame clones are kept and a portion is missing. The table lists 600,000 to 800,000 clones, roughly 72% of them singletons. This TCR was sampled from a woman in her thirties in good health. The V and J genes are TRBV5-1 and TRBJ1-4; a possible D gene is TRBD1 (6 bases). Sequenced material: memory CD4+ T cells sorted from blood. The subset denotes: CD45RA-negative fraction. CDR3 loop: CASSLGQEGEKLFF. The CDR3 coding sequence is TGCGCCAGCAGCTTGGGACAGGAGGGTGAAAAACTGTTTTTT.